This T cell receptor beta chain was sequenced in a study of T cell responses to AZD1222 COVID-19 vaccine. General study results and limits: Spike-specific TCR depth and breadth grew after two AZD1222 doses. Just 5 to 7 people given AZD1222 tested seropositive at baseline. Donors were largely white British and mainly female; clonal diversity was possibly underestimated.

Profiled with immunoSEQ multiplex PCR; TCRdb holds only in-frame clones, not every one. The table shows 150,000 to 200,000 clones, with 80% to 95% occurring only once. Germline V CDR1 and CDR2: LGHDT, YNNKEL (reference sequence). This CDR3 is 14 amino acids long. V lost 4 bases and J 0 bases, leaving 7 bases between the germline ends. This clone was picked up one time. Its antigen is undetermined. This rearrangement joins TRBV3-1 (or the pseudogene TRBV3-2) to TRBJ1-3, with D uncertain. The sample was peripheral blood, taken 28 days after the second AZD1222 dose. This clonotype was obtained from an adult who received the AZD1222 COVID-19 vaccine. This chain's CDR3 is CASSPPFSGNTIYF. Written as DNA, the CDR3 is TGTGCCAGCAGCCCACCCTTCTCTGGAAACACCATATATTTT.